This passage covers 24 T cell receptor beta chains from one sample sequenced in a study of memory B cells and T cells in multiple sclerosis. This table comes from immunoSEQ multiplex PCR, and its TCRdb copy is limited to in-frame clones, with some not included. The sample comprises about 32,000 clones, 86% of which are singletons, and roughly 2.7% rests with the top ten. Their specific antigens are unknown. Stimulus-free culture yielded autoproliferating CFSE-dim and non-proliferating CFSE-high T cells, each sequenced separately. Cultures began with about 50 million CFSE-labeled PBMCs, unstimulated for 7 days, with replicate wells pooled. Sequenced material: PBMCs from blood kept in culture. These receptors were collected from a human donor with multiple sclerosis.

The chain has TRBV6-6 and TRBJ1-3, with 7 bases lining up with TRBD1. The CDR3 extends over 16 amino acids. CDR1 MNHNY and CDR2 SVGAGI come from the germline V gene (reference sequence). The ends lost 7 bases at V and 0 bases at J; junction bases unmatched: 9. CDR3 nucleotides: TGTGCCAGCACTCTAGGGACAGCGAGCTCTGGAAACACCATATATTTT. Its translation: CASTLGTASSGNTIYF.

The rearrangement uses TRBV5-1 and TRBJ2-5, with 8 bases identical to TRBD2. The J segment lost 4 bases and the V segment lost 0 bases, leaving 8 bases of the junction unmatched. The CDR3 covers 16 residues. The V gene's germline CDR1 is SGHRS and CDR2 YFSETQ. This chain's CDR3 is CASSLVATSARETQYF. CDR3 nucleotide sequence: TGCGCCAGCAGCTTGGTGGCGACTAGCGCCCGAGAGACCCAGTACTTC.

The chain is built from TRBV28 and TRBJ2-7, with TRBD2 matching 8 bases. After removal of 6 bases from V and 3 bases from J, the junction contained 7 bases not matched to a gene. CDR1 is MDHEN, CDR2 SYDVKM, per germline. This CDR3 spans 14 amino acids. CDR3 region: CASRPTGGSYEQYF. DNA for the CDR3: TGTGCCAGCAGACCGACGGGAGGGAGCTACGAGCAGTACTTC.

With regard to this clone: This sample also contains other DNA sequences that code for the same CDR3. This chain joins TRBV5-1 and TRBJ1-6, with 8 bases lining up with TRBD1. CDR3 length equals 14 residues. J lost 8 bases, V lost 3 bases, and 4 bases had no gene match. Germline values: CDR1 SGHRS, CDR2 YFSETQ. CDR3 nucleotide sequence: TGCGCCAGCAGCTCGGGACAGGATTATTCACCCCTCCACTTT. Translated: CASSSGQDYSPLHF.

This chain uses TRBV5-6 with TRBJ1-5; D not resolved. Germline V lookup: CDR1 SGHDT, CDR2 YYEEEE. V lost 1 base and J 1 base, leaving 3 bases between the germline ends. The length of the CDR3 is 13 residues. CDR3: CASSLRSNQPQHF. The DNA for the CDR3 is TGTGCCAGCAGCTTGCGAAGCAATCAGCCCCAGCATTTT.

Remarks on this clone: Different DNA sequences within this sample yield the same CDR3. The rearrangement links TRBV5-1 to TRBJ2-5; D may match TRBD1 or TRBD2 (6 bases each). This CDR3 is built from 13 residues. Germline CDR1 SGHRS, CDR2 YFSETQ. Trimming pared 0 bases from V and 5 bases from J, leaving 8 bases between. The CDR3: CASSLAGAETQYF. The CDR3 coding sequence is TGCGCCAGCAGCTTGGCGGGGGCGGAGACCCAGTACTTC.

The J gene is TRBJ2-4, the V gene TRBV7-9; 7 nucleotides align to TRBD1. V gave up 2 bases and J gave up 5 bases; unmatched junction bases: 3. The CDR3 is made up of 14 amino acids. CDR1 is SEHNR, CDR2 FQNEAQ, per germline (reference sequence). CDR3 DNA sequence: TGTGCCAGCAGCTTATTAGGGACAGAAAACATTCAGTACTTC. This encodes CASSLLGTENIQYF.

This clone was detected a few times. The chain uses TRBV28 and TRBJ2-7, with a tentative D call TRBD2 (6 bases). CDR1 and CDR2 from the germline V gene are MDHEN and SYDVKM. V lost 2 bases, J lost 5 bases, and 16 bases lay in between. The CDR3 loop spans 15 amino acids. The DNA for the CDR3 is TGTGCCAGCAGTTTAGGTTCTGCAGGGAGGAACGAGCAGTACTTC. This translates into CASSLGSAGRNEQYF.

The chain uses TRBV27 and TRBJ2-7; D not certain. The germline CDR1 and CDR2 sequences are MNHEY and SMNVEV (reference sequence). Trimming took 0 bases from V and 4 from J, leaving 16 bases between them. The CDR3 runs 16 residues. The CDR3 protein is CASSLSSERVSYEQYF. As DNA, the CDR3 is TGTGCCAGCAGTTTATCGTCCGAGCGAGTGAGTTACGAGCAGTACTTC.

This sequence joins TRBV28 and TRBJ1-1, with TRBD1 matching over 7 bases. Trimming cost V 5 bases and J 8 bases; bases outside gene matches: 8. This CDR3 spans 13 amino acids. Germline CDR1 is MDHEN and CDR2 is SYDVKM. The CDR3, as DNA: TGTGCCAGCAGTGCAATGGGACAGCCCGAAGCTTTCTTT. It specifies CASSAMGQPEAFF.

The chain joins TRBV7-9 to TRBJ1-1; no clear D. Trimming removed 9 bases at V and 2 bases at J, with 10 bases between. Germline V lookup: CDR1 SEHNR, CDR2 FQNEAQ (reference sequence). This CDR3 region has 12 residues. The CDR3 DNA sequence: TGTGCCAGTAAGCTAGCCAACACTGAAGCTTTCTTT. Translation gives CASKLANTEAFF. The variable domain in full, completed from reference TRBV7-9 and TRBJ1-1, reads DTGVSQNPRHKITKRGQNVTFRCDPISEHNRLYWYRQTLGQGPEFLTYFQNEAQLEKSRLLSDRFSAERPKGSFSTLEIQRTEQGDSAMYLCASKLANTEAFFGQGTRLTVV.

The gene calls are TRBV4-1 and TRBJ1-5, with D perhaps matching TRBD1 (6 bases). This CDR3 region has 16 residues. Germline lookup yields CDR1 MGHRA and CDR2 YSYEKL. V shed 1 base and J shed 1 base, with 11 bases lying between them. In nucleotides, the CDR3 is TGCGCCAGCAGCCAAGTTACCGGGGGCAGCAATCAGCCCCAGCATTTT. Its translation: CASSQVTGGSNQPQHF.

This clone is a singleton in its sample. The rearrangement uses TRBV5-1 and TRBJ2-5; 8 nucleotides line up with TRBD1. The CDR3 covers 13 residues. The germline CDR1 and CDR2 sequences are SGHRS and YFSETQ. V dropped 1 base and J dropped 4; count of bases not matched to a gene: 0. CDR3 loop: CASSLTGGETQYF. The CDR3 bases are TGCGCCAGCAGCTTGACAGGGGGAGAGACCCAGTACTTC.

The chain couples TRBV6-1 to TRBJ2-3; 9 nucleotides align to TRBD2. This CDR3 comprises 19 residues. Germline CDR1 and CDR2: MNHNS and SASEGT. Trimming removed 0 bases from V and 3 bases from J; junction bases left unmatched: 13. The DNA for the CDR3 is TGTGCCAGCAGTGAAGCAATTCCCGGGCTAGCGGGGTTAACAGATACGCAGTATTTT. This codes for CASSEAIPGLAGLTDTQYF.

The chain uses TRBV6-4 and TRBJ2-6; D is ambiguous. V was pared by 5 bases and J by 0 bases, with 5 bases between. This CDR3 has 14 residues. In germline, CDR1 is MRHNA, CDR2 SNTAGT. The CDR3 nucleotides read TGTGCCAGCAGTCAGACCTCTGGGGCCAACGTCCTGACTTTC. It translates to CASSQTSGANVLTF.

The chain couples TRBV6-1 to TRBJ2-7; D remains ambiguous. Germline V gene lookup returns CDR1 MNHNS and CDR2 SASEGT. Trimming removed 7 bases at V and 1 base at J, with 11 bases between. This CDR3 is 13 amino acids long. The CDR3 loop is CASTTFGSYEQYF. In DNA form, the CDR3 reads TGTGCCAGCACCACCTTCGGGTCCTACGAGCAGTACTTC.

V and J are TRBV5-1 and TRBJ1-3; D gene ambiguous. Per the germline V gene, CDR1 is SGHRS and CDR2 is YFSETQ. V dropped 4 bases and J dropped 4 bases, with 15 bases sitting between them. The CDR3 runs to 15 residues. In DNA form, the CDR3 reads TGCGCCAGCAGCATTACACCGATCTTCGGAAACACCATATATTTT. Translating gives CASSITPIFGNTIYF.

In its sample, this clone was seen a few times. V is TRBV4-1 and J is TRBJ2-7, with D uncertain. The CDR3 covers 14 residues. Germline assignment: CDR1 MGHRA and CDR2 YSYEKL. Trimming removed 0 bases at V and 1 base at J, with 7 bases between. The CDR3 coding sequence is TGCGCCAGCAGCCAAGAGGGCCAGTCCTACGAGCAGTACTTC. Protein: CASSQEGQSYEQYF.

The chain joins TRBV2 to TRBJ1-5; D not certain. The CDR3 contains 13 residues. Germline CDR1 reads SNHLY; CDR2 reads FYNNEI. Trimming took off 6 bases at V and 3 bases at J, with 9 bases between the two ends. The CDR3 loop reads CASRQQINQPQHF. Written as DNA, the CDR3 is TGTGCCAGCAGACAACAGATCAATCAGCCCCAGCATTTT.

The chain carries TRBV28 and TRBJ2-7; TRBD1 matches at 9 bases. The CDR3 has 15 residues. V was pared by 5 bases and J by 0 bases, with 5 bases of the junction left unmatched. The germline V gene encodes CDR1 MDHEN and CDR2 SYDVKM. CDR3 DNA sequence: TGTGCCAGCAGTCCCCGGGACAGGGACTCCTACGAGCAGTACTTC. Translating gives CASSPRDRDSYEQYF. The variable domain in full, completed from reference TRBV28 and TRBJ2-7, reads DVKVTQSSRYLVKRTGEKVFLECVQDMDHENMFWYRQDPGLGLRLIYFSYDVKMKEKGDIPEGYSVSREKKERFSLILESASTNQTSMYLCASSPRDRDSYEQYFGPGTRLTVT.

The chain has TRBV29-1 and TRBJ2-1; no firm D call. CDR1 SQVTM and CDR2 ANQGSEA come from the germline V gene. This CDR3 comprises 9 residues. V lost 2 bases, J lost 8 bases, and 1 base lay in between. The CDR3 here is CSVEYEQFF. In DNA, the CDR3 is TGCAGCGTTGAATATGAGCAGTTCTTC.

This chain connects TRBV5-6 to TRBJ1-2, with a tentative D call TRBD1 (5 bases). Trimming stripped 0 bases from V and 6 bases from J, with 12 bases between. The germline gives CDR1 SGHDT, CDR2 YYEEEE. The CDR3 is 14 amino acids. Written as DNA, the CDR3 is TGTGCCAGCAGCTTGGGTCAGGGAGTCCATGGCTACACCTTC. Translated, it gives CASSLGQGVHGYTF. Drawing the rest from reference TRBV5-6 and TRBJ1-2, the complete variable domain is DAGVTQSPTHLIKTRGQQVTLRCSPKSGHDTVSWYQQALGQGPQFIFQYYEEEERQRGNFPDRFSGHQFPNYSSELNVNALLLGDSALYLCASSLGQGVHGYTFGSGTRLTVV.

The chain recombines TRBV9 with TRBJ2-2, with D perhaps assigned TRBD1 or TRBD2 (5 bases each). The V gene lost 0 bases and the J gene lost 4 bases, with 13 bases spanning the gap. This CDR3 has 16 residues. Germline CDR1 and CDR2: SGDLS and YYNGEE. CDR3: CASSVATGRFTGELFF. Here the CDR3 DNA reads TGTGCCAGCAGCGTAGCTACGGGACGGTTCACCGGGGAGCTGTTTTTT.

This clone was detected only once. The chain joins TRBV29-1 to TRBJ2-1; the match to TRBD2 covers 7 bases. The CDR3 extends over 14 amino acids. Trimming at V came to 4 bases and at J to 6 bases, leaving 9 bases not matched to a gene. Germline-derived CDR1 and CDR2 are SQVTM and ANQGSEA. The DNA for the CDR3 is TGCAGCGTTGTCCGCGGGAGAGGGGTCAATGAGCAGTTCTTC. It encodes CSVVRGRGVNEQFF.